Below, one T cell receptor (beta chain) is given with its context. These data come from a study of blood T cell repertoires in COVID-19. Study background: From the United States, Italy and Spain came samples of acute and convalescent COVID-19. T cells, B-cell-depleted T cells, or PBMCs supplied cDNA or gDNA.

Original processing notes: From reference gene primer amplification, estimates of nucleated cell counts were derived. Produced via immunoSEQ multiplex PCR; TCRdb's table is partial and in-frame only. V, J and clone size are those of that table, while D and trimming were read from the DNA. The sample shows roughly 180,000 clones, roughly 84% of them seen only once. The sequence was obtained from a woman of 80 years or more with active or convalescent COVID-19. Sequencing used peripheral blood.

CDR3 amino acids: CASSLSGTGVYGYTF. CDR3 DNA sequence: TGTGCCAGCAGTTTATCAGGGACAGGAGTCTATGGCTACACCTTC. The V and J genes are TRBV27 and TRBJ1-2; 8 nucleotides line up with TRBD1. CDR1 is MNHEY and CDR2 is SMNVEV in the germline V gene (reference sequence). V was pared by 0 bases and J by 4 bases, with 4 bases of the junction left unmatched. This CDR3 is 15 amino acids long.